This T cell receptor (beta chain) emerged from a study of blood T cell repertoires in COVID-19. Study overall: T cells, B-cell-depleted T cells, or PBMCs provided the cDNA or gDNA that served as material.

The method was immunoSEQ multiplex PCR; TCRdb's version includes in-frame clones alone and lacks a portion of them. Here the sample spans some 300,000 clones, nearly 90% being singletons. Individuals drawn from 20 to 30 US areas were roughly 18 to 89 years old. Participants' own reports of clinical history determined their cohort assignment. Recovered status in Cohort 3 required two negative PCRs, clearance, or symptom resolution. This CDR3 region has 17 residues. V was clipped by 3 bases and J by 4 bases; unmatched bases: 11. Looked up from germline, CDR1 is KGHSH and CDR2 is LQKENI. This sequence originates from a woman in her twenties or thirties who had recovered from COVID-19. Sequencing was performed on PBMCs or T cells enriched from blood (not recorded which). The chain combines TRBV18 with TRBJ2-1; TRBD2 matches 8 bases. CDR3 sequence (DNA): TGTGCCAGCTCACCTGGGTTTACCGGGACTAGGTACAATGAGCAGTTCTTC. This translates into CASSPGFTGTRYNEQFF.